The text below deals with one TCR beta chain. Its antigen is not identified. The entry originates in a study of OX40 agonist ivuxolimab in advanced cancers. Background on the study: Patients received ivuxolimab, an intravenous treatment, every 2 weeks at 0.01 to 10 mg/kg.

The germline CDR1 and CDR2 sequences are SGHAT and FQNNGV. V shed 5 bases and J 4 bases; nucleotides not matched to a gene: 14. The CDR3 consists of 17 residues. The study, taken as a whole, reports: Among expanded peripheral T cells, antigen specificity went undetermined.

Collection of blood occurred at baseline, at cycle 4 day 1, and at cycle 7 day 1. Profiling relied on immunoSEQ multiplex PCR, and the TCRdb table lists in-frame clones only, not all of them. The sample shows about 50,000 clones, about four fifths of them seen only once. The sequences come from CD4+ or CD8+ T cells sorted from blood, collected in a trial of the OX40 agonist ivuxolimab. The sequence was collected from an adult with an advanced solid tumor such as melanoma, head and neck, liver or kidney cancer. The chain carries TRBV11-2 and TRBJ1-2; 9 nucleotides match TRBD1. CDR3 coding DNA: TGTGCCAGCAGCCCAATGGCTCGGACAGGGGAGGGCTATGGCTACACCTTC. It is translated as CASSPMARTGEGYGYTF.